This T cell receptor (beta chain) was recovered during a study of blood T cell repertoires in COVID-19 (dated by TCRdb to the early 2020s). With regard to the full study: Collaborator samples came from the United States, Italy and Spain and covered acute and convalescent phases of COVID-19. The prospective study material was composed of cDNA or gDNA derived from T cells, B-cell-depleted T cells, or PBMCs. Subjects who had been exposed to COVID-19, were actively infected with it, or had recovered from it provided the deeply sampled blood TCRbeta repertoires that made up the dataset. The repertoires were released in a freely available public database meant as a resource for research on the immune response to SARS-CoV-2. Samples were obtained from the ongoing ImmuneRACE study (first 160 participants) and from over a thousand subjects provided by 6 global collaborators. Nearly every sample came with metadata listing a de-identified subject ID, COVID-19 status, age in years and sex. Where available, HLA class I and class II types were taken from metadata supplied by the sample provider and were not determined by assay-based typing. Overall study outcomes, separate from this receptor: Clinical and demographic metadata were provided uncurated, with the amount varying by source and participant.

One collaborating source in Seattle enrolled patients during active infection and followed them longitudinally through the course of disease. Each collaborating institution followed its own protocols to collect whole blood in K2EDTA tubes. For TCRbeta analysis, collaborators shipped samples in one of three forms: frozen whole blood, isolated PBMCs, or DNA extracted from either of those sample types. The immunoSEQ Assay, a bias-controlled multiplex PCR, was used to amplify TCRbeta CDR3 regions from genomic DNA. Per the original workflow: The number of nucleated cells in each sample was estimated from the amplification of reference gene primers within the assay. To quantify the absolute abundance of each unique TCRbeta CDR3 rearrangement, sequence reads were collapsed and filtered. For each sample, productive Simpson clonality was calculated by taking the square root of Simpson's diversity index across productive rearrangements. The clones in this table, taken by TCRdb from immuneACCESS, are in-frame only. Not every clone is retained; where verified, under half of the shortfall comes from an unresolved V gene, and the cause of the rest is unknown. The DNA gave D and trimming, while V, J and clone size come from that table. This sample holds 200,000 to 250,000 clones; 86% were observed only once. The leading ten clones occupy about 9.4% of the sample.

The CDR3 numbers 14 residues from cysteine through phenylalanine. The retained sequence is limited to the CDR3, 42 bases, with the frame set at the first base. Based on the germline V gene, the CDR1 and CDR2 sequences are SGHDT and YYEEEE. V loses 5 bases, J loses 0 bases, and the germline ends lie 10 bases apart. As concerns this clone: What antigen it recognizes has not been identified. No clone much larger than this one lies a single base away; base qualities are absent.

What was sequenced was peripheral blood. The chain is made from TRBV5-6 and TRBJ2-3, and possibly TRBD2, on 5 matching bases. The sequence derives from a woman between 50 and 59 years old with COVID-19, enrolled during active disease. The bases read TGTGCCAGCAGAGAGGGCCATAGCACAGATACGCAGTATTTT. Its protein is CASREGHSTDTQYF.